A single sample gave rise to the 14 T cell receptor beta chains below, sequenced in a study of human T cells and chemical hapten exposure. The template was total RNA from unfractionated whole blood. Individual cDNA molecules (in the library) carried attached unique molecular identifiers. One entry per CDR3 protein results from TCRdb running MiXCR on the reads. The sample has about 120,000 distinct CDR3 sequences; over 7.5% are singletons. What was sequenced was whole blood. All receptors derive from a human donor in good health. Some clones in this sample may be carry-over from other donors' samples.

This clonotype was found many times. CDR3 in DNA: TGTGCCAGTAGGGCCGCAGGGGCCGACGAGCAGTACTTC. Its translation is CASRAAGADEQYF. V and J are TRBV19 and TRBJ2-7, with a tentative D call TRBD1 (6 bases). V was pared by 6 bases and J by 5 bases, with 14 bases between. Germline V gene data show CDR1 as LNHDA and CDR2 as SQIVND (reference sequence). This CDR3 is 13 amino acids long.

This clonotype was observed a few times. V and J are TRBV7-9 and TRBJ2-3, with TRBD1 as a possible D gene (5 bases). Germline CDR1 is SEHNR and CDR2 is FQNEAQ (reference sequence). The CDR3 covers 16 residues. Trimming removed 8 bases at V and 1 base at J, with 19 bases between. The CDR3 DNA follows: TGTGCCAGCGAAGGGCTGAGAACAGGTGGCACAGATACGCAGTATTTT. Amino acid sequence: CASEGLRTGGTDTQYF.

This clonotype occurred many times. The chain combines TRBV4-1 with TRBJ2-7; 7 bases are shared with TRBD1. This CDR3 has 15 residues. V shed 0 bases and J 4 bases; nucleotides not matched to a gene: 6. Germline loops: CDR1 MGHRA, CDR2 YSYEKL. The CDR3 DNA follows: TGCGCCAGCAGCCAAGATCCGGGACAGAGTTACGAGCAGTACTTC. Translating gives CASSQDPGQSYEQYF.

This clonotype was seen repeatedly, ten times or more. The rearrangement joins TRBV27 to TRBJ1-2, with a tentative D call TRBD1 (6 bases). V was cut by 2 bases and J by 3 bases, with 16 bases left in between. Germline V gives CDR1 MNHEY, CDR2 SMNVEV (reference sequence). This CDR3 is built from 16 residues. The CDR3 reads CASSLGPWEGDYGYTF. The CDR3 bases are TGTGCCAGCAGTTTAGGCCCCTGGGAGGGGGACTATGGCTACACCTTC.

Many counts were recorded for this clonotype. V usage is TRBV7-9 and J usage is TRBJ1-6; 8 bases align to TRBD1. V lost 1 base and J lost 7; bases outside the gene matches: 9. Germline values: CDR1 SEHNR, CDR2 FQNEAQ (reference sequence). This CDR3 comprises 17 residues. The CDR3: CASSLVGRTGLNSPLHF. CDR3 coding DNA: TGTGCCAGCAGCTTAGTGGGCCGGACAGGGTTGAATTCACCCCTCCACTTT.

This clonotype was counted many times. The chain employs TRBV5-5 and TRBJ2-1; 8 bases fit TRBD2. J lost 2 bases, V lost 4 bases, and 5 bases had no gene match. The CDR3 has 15 amino acids. The germline CDR1 and CDR2 sequences are SGHKS and YYEKEE (reference sequence). The CDR3 protein is CASSPALAAYNEQFF. The CDR3, as DNA: TGTGCCAGCAGCCCGGCACTAGCGGCCTACAATGAGCAGTTCTTC. Complete variable domain (other parts from reference TRBV5-5 and TRBJ2-1): DAGVTQSPTHLIKTRGQQVTLRCSPISGHKSVSWYQQVLGQGPQFIFQYYEKEERGRGNFPDRFSARQFPNYSSELNVNALLLGDSALYLCASSPALAAYNEQFFGPGTRLTVL.

This clonotype came up a few times. The rearrangement uses TRBV7-3 and TRBJ2-7; D may be TRBD1 or TRBD2 (7 bases each). Germline loops: CDR1 SGHTA, CDR2 FQGTGA. This CDR3 spans 14 amino acids. V was trimmed by 6 bases and J by 3 bases, leaving 15 bases between them. The CDR3 DNA follows: TGTGCCAGCAGGTCAAGCGGGACAGACTACGAGCAGTACTTC. Translating gives CASRSSGTDYEQYF.

In this sample, this clonotype turned up many times. The chain employs TRBV5-1 and TRBJ2-5; no clear D. The CDR3 covers 13 residues. Germline CDR1 reads SGHRS; CDR2 reads YFSETQ. The germline V and J ends were trimmed by 4 bases and 5 bases, with 12 bases remaining between them. The CDR3 DNA reads as TGCGCCAGCAGCCCGGCGATTGGGGAGACCCAGTACTTC. Protein: CASSPAIGETQYF.

This clonotype was recorded many times. The rearrangement links TRBV3-1 to TRBJ2-5, with D perhaps TRBD1 or TRBD2 (5 bases each). Germline lookup yields CDR1 LGHDT and CDR2 YNNKEL (reference sequence). The CDR3 loop spans 14 amino acids. The V gene lost 3 bases and the J gene lost 4 bases, with 12 bases spanning the gap. This chain's CDR3 is CASSHYTRGETQYF. CDR3 DNA: TGTGCCAGCAGCCATTACACTAGGGGAGAGACCCAGTACTTC.

The chain is built from TRBV2 and TRBJ2-2, with D possibly being TRBD1 (5 bases). The CDR3 has 15 residues. Per the germline V gene, CDR1 is SNHLY and CDR2 is FYNNEI. Trimming pared 5 bases from V and 6 bases from J, leaving 16 bases between. This CDR3 reads CASSPGQGSAGELFF. In DNA form, the CDR3 reads TGTGCCAGCAGTCCCGGTCAGGGAAGCGCCGGGGAGCTGTTTTTT. Combining the CDR3 with reference TRBV2 and TRBJ2-2 gives the whole variable domain EPEVTQTPSHQVTQMGQEVILRCVPISNHLYFYWYRQILGQKVEFLVSFYNNEISEKSEIFDDQFSVERPDGSNFTLKIRSTKLEDSAMYFCASSPGQGSAGELFFGEGSRLTVL.

This clonotype has just a few counts. This rearrangement joins TRBV12-3 or TRBV12-4 to TRBJ2-5; 11 bases map to TRBD1. This CDR3 comprises 14 residues. Germline trimming cut 5 bases from V and 4 bases from J; bases unmatched to any gene: 3. The CDR3 coding sequence is TGTGCCAGCAGTGCGGGACAGGGGGGAGAGACCCAGTACTTC. Its protein is CASSAGQGGETQYF.

This chain links TRBV5-1 with TRBJ1-2; 9 bases line up with TRBD1. Looked up from germline, CDR1 is SGHRS and CDR2 is YFSETQ. The CDR3 spans 15 residues. Losses at the gene ends were 4 bases for V and 3 bases for J; bases not matched to a gene: 7. Here the CDR3 reads CASSQGQGFDYGYTF. The CDR3 nucleotides read TGCGCCAGCAGCCAGGGACAGGGCTTCGACTATGGCTACACCTTC. The full variable domain, rest sourced from reference TRBV5-1 and TRBJ1-2, is KAGVTQTPRYLIKTRGQQVTLSCSPISGHRSVSWYQQTPGQGLQFLFEYFSETQRNKGNFPGRFSGRQFSNSRSEMNVSTLELGDSALYLCASSQGQGFDYGYTFGSGTRLTVV.

There are many counts of this clonotype. CDR3 sequence (DNA): TGTGCCACCAGCCGCCCCAGGGAGTTCTATGGCTACACCTTC. Amino acid sequence: CATSRPREFYGYTF. The V and J genes are TRBV15 and TRBJ1-2, with TRBD1 as a possible D gene (5 bases). The CDR3 runs 14 residues. Trimming took off 5 bases at V and 4 bases at J, with 14 bases between the two ends. CDR1 is LNHNV, CDR2 YYDKDF, per germline (reference sequence).

The CDR3 coding sequence is TGTGCCAGCAGCTTAGGGAGGACCCTGGGGGAAAAACTGTTTTTT. This translates into CASSLGRTLGEKLFF. The chain links TRBV7-6 to TRBJ1-4, with D unresolved. The CDR3 contains 15 residues. Germline V gene lookup returns CDR1 SGHVS and CDR2 FNYEAQ. With 1 base removed from V and 8 bases from J, the gap between germline ends came to 14 bases.